This TCR beta chain was sequenced during a study of cytomegalovirus exposure and HLA in healthy donors. General study points: Analysis performed later showed TCR beta chains linked to HLA being more clonally expanded than equally common others.

CDR3 length: 12 residues. J lost 11 bases, V lost 3 bases, and 4 bases had no gene match. Germline CDR1 SGHRS, CDR2 YFSETQ. It was with 60 Vbeta and 13 Jbeta primers that the PCR ran. Repertoires were generated with immunoSEQ multiplex PCR, while TCRdb's copy carries only in-frame clones and drops some. The data hold over 150,000 clones, with 75% to 90% observed a single time. This clone was seen only a few times. Its specificity is not known. V is TRBV5-1 and J is TRBJ2-1; 8 bases are shared with TRBD2. The clonotype originates from a man aged 45-65 years in good health and CMV-seronegative. The sequencing input was PBMCs. The CDR3 protein is CASSSGGQKQFF. CDR3 in DNA: TGCGCCAGCAGCTCGGGGGGGCAGAAGCAGTTCTTC.